This TCR beta chain was documented in a study of T cells after yellow fever vaccination. TCRdb recomputed calls from the 5' RACE reads with MiXCR, one row per CDR3 protein. The sample has hundreds of thousands of distinct CDR3 sequences, 3.6% seen once. V dropped 0 bases and J dropped 3; count of bases not matched to a gene: 3. Germline CDR1 reads MGHDK; CDR2 reads SYGVNS. CDR3 length: 15 residues. Source: PBMCs, taken on the day of the yellow fever booster vaccination. The rearrangement joins TRBV25-1 to TRBJ1-1; 8 positions agree with TRBD1. The source is a young man who received the YFV17D yellow fever vaccine. The CDR3 DNA reads as TGTGCCAGCAGTGAATACACAGGGGGAGACACTGAAGCTTTCTTT. It specifies CASSEYTGGDTEAFF.